The 23 T cell receptor beta chains below all came from one sample that was sequenced in a study of T cells in women clearing cervical HPV infection. Using immunoSEQ multiplex PCR, the repertoire was profiled, and TCRdb retains in-frame clones only, with some absent. The listing contains approximately 22,000 clones. The specimen sequenced was blood buffy coat. The receptor set was obtained from a woman between 18 and 70 years old with a cervical HPV16 infection that either progressed to CIN3+ or cleared (not recorded which).

About this clone: The CDR3 goes on 3 residues after the read ends, and that part is filled in from the germline J gene. V usage is TRBV2 and J usage is TRBJ2-3; TRBD2 aligns across 8 bases. This CDR3 has 16 residues. The germline V gene has CDR1 SNHLY and CDR2 FYNNEI. The trim removed 6 bases at V and 5 bases at J, leaving 13 bases unmatched. CDR3 bases read: TGTGCCAGCAGCCTACGTCGGAGCGGGGGAATAGATACG. This codes for CASSLRRSGGIDT. The entire CDR3 sequence reads CASSLRRSGGIDTQYF.

Of note for this clone: The read finishes 3 residues shy of the CDR3 end, and the germline J gene is used to complete it. The chain has TRBV29-1 and TRBJ2-5; D possibly matches TRBD1 or TRBD2 (7 bases each). Germline V lookup: CDR1 SQVTM, CDR2 ANQGSEA. The CDR3 runs to 13 residues. Trimming removed 1 base at V and 5 bases at J, with 11 bases between. CDR3 sequence reads: CSVEGQGGETQYF. The sequenced CDR3 bases are TGCAGCGTTGAAGGACAGGGAGGGGAGACC. The whole variable domain, remainder taken from reference TRBV29-1 and TRBJ2-5, is SAVISQKPSRDICQRGTSLTIQCQVDSQVTMMFWYRQQPGQSLTLIATANQGSEATYESGFVIDKFPISRPNLTFSTLTVSNMSPEDSSIYLCSVEGQGGETQYFGPGTRLLVL.

Concerning this clone itself: The CDR3 end lies 3 residues beyond the end of the read and is filled in from the germline J gene. The chain carries TRBV20-1 and TRBJ2-1, with a weak D call TRBD1 (5 bases). CDR1 is DFQATT, CDR2 SNEGSKA, per germline (reference sequence). The CDR3 covers 16 residues. Trimming pared 1 base from V and 4 bases from J, leaving 17 bases between. Partial CDR3 DNA: TGCAGTGCTAGAGGAGTCAGGGCTCTCAGGTACAATGAG. Its translation is CSARGVRALRYNE. The whole CDR3 region reads CSARGVRALRYNEQFF.

Considering frequency, this clone is medium-sized. The read ends 3 residues early relative to the CDR3; the germline J gene fills the gap. The rearrangement links TRBV7-2 to TRBJ2-5, with D possibly being TRBD2 (5 bases). Trimming shortened V by 1 base and J by 5 bases, and 11 bases separated the two germline ends. The CDR3 sequence is 14 residues long. CDR1 SGHTA and CDR2 FQGNSA come from the germline V gene. CDR3 DNA (partial): TGTGCCAGCAGCTTAGGGACTTCCAGGGAGACC. Amino acids: CASSLGTSRET. In full, the CDR3 is CASSLGTSRETQYF.

Note on this clone: Sequencing ends 3 residues short of the CDR3 end; the germline J gene provides the rest. The chain joins TRBV29-1 to TRBJ1-1; D may be TRBD1 (5 bases). The CDR3 spans 11 residues. The V gene's germline CDR1 is SQVTM and CDR2 ANQGSEA. V gave up 3 bases and J gave up 4 bases, with 6 bases separating them. This CDR3 is CSVDGGTEAFF. The CDR3 DNA, read in part, is TGCAGCGTTGACGGGGGCACTGAA. The whole variable domain, remainder taken from reference TRBV29-1 and TRBJ1-1, is SAVISQKPSRDICQRGTSLTIQCQVDSQVTMMFWYRQQPGQSLTLIATANQGSEATYESGFVIDKFPISRPNLTFSTLTVSNMSPEDSSIYLCSVDGGTEAFFGQGTRLTVV.

To note about this clone: The missing CDR3 end, 3 residues past where the read stops, is filled in from the germline J gene. The chain joins TRBV7-2 to TRBJ2-5; 8 bases map to TRBD2. V shed 0 bases, J shed 5 bases, and the junction held 11 bases outside the gene matches. CDR3 length: 17 residues. Germline V gene data show CDR1 as SGHTA and CDR2 as FQGNSA. The CDR3 DNA, read in part, is TGTGCCAGCAGCTTAGCTCCCAGTCGAAGCGGGAGTGAGACC. Translated, it gives CASSLAPSRSGSET. The CDR3 as a whole reads CASSLAPSRSGSETQYF. Combining the CDR3 with reference TRBV7-2 and TRBJ2-5 gives the whole variable domain GAGVSQSPSNKVTEKGKDVELRCDPISGHTALYWYRQSLGQGLEFLIYFQGNSAPDKSGLPSDRFSAERTGGSVSTLTIQRTQQEDSAVYLCASSLAPSRSGSETQYFGPGTRLLVL.

A remark on this clone: The read stops 3 residues short of the end of the CDR3; the missing end is completed from the germline J gene. The gene calls are TRBV28 and TRBJ1-6; unclear D gene. The CDR3 runs 11 residues. The germline gives CDR1 MDHEN, CDR2 SYDVKM. The V end was cut by 7 bases, the J end by 9 bases, with 7 bases between. CDR3 DNA (partial): TGTGCCAGCAAAAAGGGTTCACCC. Protein product: CASKKGSP. The full CDR3 sequence reads CASKKGSPLHF.

Turning to this clone: The sequenced fragment ends 3 residues before the CDR3 boundary, so the rest is inferred from the germline J gene. The chain carries TRBV7-3 and TRBJ2-1; 12 nucleotides agree with TRBD2. After removal of 4 bases from V and 9 bases from J, the junction contained 13 bases not matched to a gene. The CDR3 loop spans 17 amino acids. Per the germline V gene, CDR1 is SGHTA and CDR2 is FQGTGA. The part of the CDR3 DNA that was read is TGTGCCAGCAGCTCGATGGCTAGCGGGAGGGTTGGGGGTGAG. It specifies CASSSMASGRVGGE. The whole CDR3 sequence is CASSSMASGRVGGEQFF.

The CDR3 loop is CASSLESGSNEQFF. CDR3 DNA, as far as it was read: TGCGCCAGCAGCTTGGAATCGGGGAGCAATGAG. J is TRBJ2-1 and V is TRBV5-1; a weak D match, TRBD2 (5 bases). With the read ending 3 residues before the CDR3 end, the germline J gene is used to fill in that end. Germline V gene lookup returns CDR1 SGHRS and CDR2 YFSETQ. The V end lost 0 bases, the J end lost 6 bases, and 10 bases lay between the germline ends. The CDR3 covers 14 residues.

About this clone: The DNA ends 3 residues before the CDR3 does, and the rest of the CDR3 is filled in from the germline J gene. The rearrangement joins TRBV19 to TRBJ2-7; 7 bases map to TRBD1. With V trimmed by 8 bases and J by 0 bases, 7 bases remained unmatched. The CDR3 is 14 amino acids. The germline gives CDR1 LNHDA, CDR2 SQIVND (reference sequence). The sequenced CDR3 bases are TGTGCCAGTCAACAGGGGCCTGCCTCCTACGAG. Translation gives CASQQGPASYE. The whole CDR3 protein reads CASQQGPASYEQYF.

CDR3 sequence: CSARDTGGPGNTEAFF. Incomplete CDR3 DNA: TGCAGTGCTAGAGATACAGGGGGCCCTGGTAACACTGAA. The gene calls are TRBV20-1 and TRBJ1-1; TRBD1 matches 9 bases. Read sequence stops 3 residues before the CDR3 end, and the germline J gene provides the missing end. The CDR3 extends over 16 amino acids. V shed 0 bases and J 2 bases; nucleotides not matched to a gene: 7. In germline, CDR1 is DFQATT, CDR2 SNEGSKA (reference sequence).

About this clone: From the germline J gene comes the end of the CDR3, since the read stops 3 residues before it. The chain recombines TRBV19 with TRBJ2-7, with 8 bases matching TRBD1. Germline lookup yields CDR1 LNHDA and CDR2 SQIVND (reference sequence). This CDR3 has 15 amino acids. Trimming at V came to 4 bases and at J to 2 bases, leaving 7 bases not matched to a gene. CDR3 protein: CASSSPTGGPYEQYF. The sequenced CDR3 bases are TGTGCCAGTAGTAGCCCCACAGGGGGGCCCTACGAG.

Points on this clone: The CDR3 end falls 3 residues outside the read, so it is completed with the germline J gene. This chain links TRBV6-2 or TRBV6-3 with TRBJ1-2; the match to TRBD1 covers 8 bases. This CDR3 has 17 amino acids. The ends lost 6 bases at V and 3 bases at J; junction bases unmatched: 15. The germline gives CDR1 MNHEY, CDR2 SVGEGT. CDR3 sequence reads: CASSFPQGANSYYGYTF. The covered CDR3 bases are TGTGCCAGCAGCTTCCCCCAGGGGGCGAATTCTTACTATGGC.

Notes on this clone: The observed sequence ends 3 residues before the CDR3 terminus, with the missing tail filled in from the germline J gene. The V call is TRBV2, the J call TRBJ1-1; tentative D call: TRBD1 (5 bases). V was cut by 4 bases and J by 0 bases, with 15 bases left in between. Germline V lookup: CDR1 SNHLY, CDR2 FYNNEI. CDR3 length: 16 residues. CDR3 bases read: TGTGCCAGCAGTGCTGGGGCGGCGGGGGTGAACACTGAA. Encoded protein: CASSAGAAGVNTE. The entire CDR3 protein reads CASSAGAAGVNTEAFF.

Worth noting for this clone: The sequenced fragment ends 3 residues before the CDR3 boundary, so the rest is inferred from the germline J gene. Additional DNA sequences in this sample encode the identical CDR3. This chain links TRBV6-1 with TRBJ2-1, with TRBD2 identical over 9 bases. CDR1 is MNHNS, CDR2 SASEGT, per germline. The CDR3 runs 16 residues. After removal of 0 bases from V and 0 bases from J, the junction contained 0 bases not matched to a gene. The sequenced part of the CDR3 DNA is TGTGCCAGCAGTGAAGCTAGCGGGAGCTCCTACAATGAG. Amino acids: CASSEASGSSYNE. The entire CDR3 is CASSEASGSSYNEQFF.

Concerning this clone itself: The read terminates 3 residues ahead of where the CDR3 ends, so the germline J gene completes it. The rearrangement links TRBV2 to TRBJ2-2; D is ambiguous. Trimming shortened V by 7 bases and J by 4 bases, and 13 bases separated the two germline ends. Germline loops: CDR1 SNHLY, CDR2 FYNNEI. The CDR3 loop spans 14 amino acids. The sequenced part of the CDR3 DNA is TGTGCCAGCACGAGACTCGTCATCACCGGGGAG. This sequence encodes CASTRLVITGE. The whole CDR3 is CASTRLVITGELFF. Filled out from reference TRBV2 and TRBJ2-2, the complete variable domain reads EPEVTQTPSHQVTQMGQEVILRCVPISNHLYFYWYRQILGQKVEFLVSFYNNEISEKSEIFDDQFSVERPDGSNFTLKIRSTKLEDSAMYFCASTRLVITGELFFGEGSRLTVL.

Of note for this clone: Read coverage stops 3 residues before the CDR3 terminus; the germline J gene supplies the remainder. The V gene is TRBV7-8, the J gene TRBJ2-1, with D perhaps matching TRBD2 (6 bases). Germline lookup yields CDR1 SGHVS and CDR2 FQNEAQ. Trimming removed 5 bases from V and 3 bases from J, with 17 bases in between. The CDR3 has 16 amino acids. The part of the CDR3 DNA that was read is TGTGCCAGCAGCGGATCTAGCGAGTACCGCTACAATGAG. Translating gives CASSGSSEYRYNE. The full CDR3 is CASSGSSEYRYNEQFF.

As regards this clone: The CDR3 extends 3 residues past the end of the read, so its final part is completed from the germline J gene. The chain employs TRBV28 and TRBJ2-1, with a weak D call TRBD1 (5 bases). The CDR3 is 13 residues long. Per the germline V gene, CDR1 is MDHEN and CDR2 is SYDVKM. V was pared by 2 bases and J by 8 bases, with 10 bases between. Here the CDR3 reads CASSLGREDEQFF. The sequenced CDR3 bases are TGTGCCAGCAGTTTAGGCAGGGAAGATGAG.

As regards this clone: The read terminates 3 residues ahead of where the CDR3 ends, so the germline J gene completes it. The chain uses TRBV18 and TRBJ1-1; D is undetermined. This CDR3 comprises 14 residues. V was cut by 5 bases and J by 0 bases, with 10 bases left in between. The germline V gene has CDR1 KGHSH and CDR2 LQKENI. CDR3: CASSTAVMNTEAFF. Partial CDR3 DNA: TGTGCCAGCTCAACCGCGGTCATGAACACTGAA.

As regards this clone: The read stops 3 residues short of the end of the CDR3; the missing end is completed from the germline J gene. The chain employs TRBV7-2 and TRBJ1-6; D might be TRBD1 (6 bases). The CDR3 length is 15 residues. V shed 5 bases and J shed 0 bases, with 8 bases lying between them. Germline CDR1 is SGHTA and CDR2 is FQGNSA. CDR3: CASSPQGSYNSPLHF. The part of the CDR3 DNA that was read is TGTGCCAGCAGCCCACAGGGCTCCTATAATTCACCC.

Concerning this clone: The CDR3 goes on 3 residues after the read ends, and that part is filled in from the germline J gene. The rearrangement links TRBV30 to TRBJ2-6, with a tentative D call TRBD1 (5 bases). The germline V and J ends were trimmed by 6 bases and 2 bases, with 17 bases remaining between them. The CDR3 is 16 residues long. Germline loops: CDR1 GTSNPN, CDR2 SVGIG (reference sequence). The sequenced part of the CDR3 DNA is TGTGCCTGCTCGATCCTGGCAGGGCCTGGGGCCAACGTC. Its protein product is CACSILAGPGANV. The whole CDR3 sequence is CACSILAGPGANVLTF. Looking up the rest from reference TRBV30 and TRBJ2-6 gives the full variable domain: SQTIHQWPATLVQPVGSPLSLECTVEGTSNPNLYWYRQAAGRGLQLLFYSVGIGQISSEVPQNLSASRPQDRQFILSSKKLLLSDSGFYLCACSILAGPGANVLTFGAGSRLTVL.

Incomplete CDR3 DNA: TGCGCCAGCAGCCTGGGCGTCCATATGAACACTGAA. Amino acids: CASSLGVHMNTE. Given in full, the CDR3 is CASSLGVHMNTEAFF. The rearrangement joins TRBV5-1 to TRBJ1-1; D gene uncertain. From the germline J gene comes the end of the CDR3, since the read stops 3 residues before it. In germline, CDR1 is SGHRS, CDR2 YFSETQ. The V end lost 4 bases, the J end lost 0 bases, and 13 bases lay between the germline ends. CDR3 length: 15 residues.

With respect to this clone: The CDR3 end lies 3 residues beyond the end of the read and is filled in from the germline J gene. The genes are TRBV7-2 and TRBJ1-2, with D possibly TRBD1 on 6 matching bases. Per the germline V gene, CDR1 is SGHTA and CDR2 is FQGNSA. CDR3 length equals 15 residues. CDR3 region: CASSSLAGAYNDYTF. The covered CDR3 bases are TGTGCCAGCAGCTCACTAGCGGGGGCTTACAATGAC.